The text below deals with one TCR beta chain. This clone's antigen is unknown. Nothing much larger sits one base from this clone, and base qualities are not available. The data derive from a study of blood T cell repertoires in COVID-19 (dated by TCRdb to 2018 to 2021). General notes on the study: Collaborator samples came from the United States, Italy and Spain and covered acute and convalescent phases of COVID-19. The prospective study material was composed of cDNA or gDNA derived from T cells, B-cell-depleted T cells, or PBMCs. Deeply sampled blood TCRbeta repertoires from subjects exposed to, actively infected with, or recovered from COVID-19 were included in the dataset. The repertoires were made available in a free public database intended to serve as a resource for research on the immune response to SARS-CoV-2. Samples were obtained from the ongoing ImmuneRACE study (first 160 participants) and from 950 to 1,500 subjects provided by 6 global collaborators. Sample metadata almost always included a de-identified subject ID, COVID-19 status, age in years and sex. Where HLA class I and class II types were available, the types were taken from metadata supplied by the sample provider, not from assay-based typing. The full study reports these points: The quantity of clinical and demographic metadata differed by source and by participant and was supplied without curation.

The CDR1 and CDR2 encoded by the germline V gene are MNHEY and SVGEGT. The V end gives up 6 bases and the J end 6 bases, leaving 3 bases in the junction not matched to a gene. The CDR3 runs 12 residues from the cysteine to the phenylalanine. Only the CDR3 region is kept as DNA, spanning 36 bases read in frame from base 1. TCRbeta CDR3 regions were amplified from genomic DNA by means of the immunoSEQ Assay, a bias-controlled multiplex PCR. On the authors' methods: Nucleated cell counts per sample were estimated from amplification of reference gene primers within the assay. To quantify the absolute abundance of each unique TCRbeta CDR3 rearrangement, sequence reads were collapsed and filtered. Productive Simpson clonality was computed per sample as the square root of Simpson's diversity index over productive rearrangements. The table comes from immuneACCESS by way of TCRdb, which keeps in-frame sequences with V and J called. Part of the clones is missing from these tables; in studies checked, under half for an unresolved V gene and the rest for unknown reasons. D and trimming were read from the DNA, whereas the V and J calls and clone size are those reported in that table. For this sample there are approximately 100,000 clones; roughly 86% appear just once. 20% to 30% of the sample rests with the top ten.

Collaborating institutions collected whole blood in K2EDTA tubes following their own protocols. Collaborator samples were shipped for TCRbeta analysis as frozen whole blood, isolated PBMCs, or DNA extracted from either sample type. The sample consisted of peripheral blood. The receptor chain draws on TRBV6-2 or TRBV6-3 and TRBJ2-7, with 9 bases in between that match TRBD1. This TCR came from a human donor in a cohort sampled during active COVID-19. Here is the DNA: TGTGCCAGCAGCCGGGACAGGGCCGAGCAGTACTTC. Translated, it gives CASSRDRAEQYF.